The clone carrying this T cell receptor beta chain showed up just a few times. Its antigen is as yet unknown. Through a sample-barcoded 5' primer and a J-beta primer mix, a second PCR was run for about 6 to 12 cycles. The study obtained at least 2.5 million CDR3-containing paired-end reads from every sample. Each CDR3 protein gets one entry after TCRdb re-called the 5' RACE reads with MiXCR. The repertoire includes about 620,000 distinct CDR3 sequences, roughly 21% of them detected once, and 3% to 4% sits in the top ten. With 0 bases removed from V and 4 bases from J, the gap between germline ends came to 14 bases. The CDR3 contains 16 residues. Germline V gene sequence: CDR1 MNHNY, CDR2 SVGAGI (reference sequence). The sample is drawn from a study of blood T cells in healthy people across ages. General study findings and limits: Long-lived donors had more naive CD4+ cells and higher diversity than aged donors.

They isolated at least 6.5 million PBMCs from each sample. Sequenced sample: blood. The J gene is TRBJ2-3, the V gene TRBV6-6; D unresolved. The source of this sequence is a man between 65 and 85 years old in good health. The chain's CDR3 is CASSYSDQKGADTQYF. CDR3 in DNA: TGTGCCAGCAGTTACTCTGACCAGAAGGGCGCAGATACGCAGTATTTT.